This T cell receptor (beta chain) was captured by sequencing in a study of T cell repertoires in cytomegalovirus infection (dated by TCRdb to the late 2010s). In the study overall: Peptide stimulations targeted recently identified HLA-C-restricted CMV epitopes, whose presentation resists viral immunomodulation, together with well-studied HLA-B-restricted epitopes. Because public TCR beta signatures pointed to carriage of CMV infection together with the matching HLA type, the HLA type of each donor mattered for the analysis.

The CDR3, from cysteine to phenylalanine, totals 13 residues. Kept here is only the CDR3 DNA, which spans 39 bases and is read in frame from base 1. The CDR1 and CDR2 encoded by the germline V gene are SGHTA and FQGNSA. The research as a whole found: The ex vivo response was dominated by HLA-C-restricted CMV-specific TCR beta clonotypes, which also provided the single most frequent clonotype in two of eight donors. Cumulative frequency of public TCR beta family members discriminated carriers of CMV infection plus the relevant HLA type in this cohort and an independent roughly 330-donor cohort.

This clonotype was recorded a few times. Its antigen is unknown. Germline and junction disagree at one end, which may indicate a read error. What the treatment or condition label conveys for this sample: in vitro stimulation with specific CMV peptide epitopes to enrich CMV-specific T cells. Sequencing instrument: Illumina HiSeq 1500. Using fastp at Q25 and MiXCR, TCRdb reprocessed the public reads and kept productive beta chains. Each entry merges the rows of one CDR3 protein and shows their most common DNA and genes. The sample table holds 370,000 or so distinct CDR3 sequences, of which about 35% were seen once. The ten biggest clones cover roughly 14% of the sample.

The sequence came from a human donor in good health (CMV status not recorded). Some clones in this sample may be carry-over from other donors' samples. Sequenced here: cultured PBMCs, sampled from culture after CMV antigen stimulation. Recombination joined TRBV7-2 with TRBJ2-1, and TRBD2 may be the D gene, going by 5 matching bases. CDR3 protein: CASSLEEWTLALF. The DNA is as follows: TGTGCCAGCAGCTTAGAAGAATGGACTCTCGCCCTCTTC.